One T cell receptor (beta chain) is described in this entry. Original methodology: Estimation of nucleated cell counts relied on the amplification of reference gene primers. Sequencing used immunoSEQ multiplex PCR; TCRdb keeps in-frame clones, though not all of them. D and trimming were read from the DNA, whereas the V and J calls and clone size are those reported in that table. This table has more than 25,000 clones, roughly 94% appearing once. These data belong to a study of blood T cell repertoires in COVID-19. Across the study: The analysed material was cDNA or gDNA that came from T cells, B-cell-depleted T cells, or PBMCs.

This CDR3 region has 13 residues. Germline V CDR1 and CDR2: SEHNR, FQNEAQ (reference sequence). V dropped 6 bases and J dropped 3; count of bases not matched to a gene: 5. The TCR comes from a human donor with active COVID-19. The donor label of this sample is uncertain. V usage is TRBV7-9 and J usage is TRBJ2-7, with 7 bases that match TRBD1. The material sequenced was peripheral blood. CDR3 coding DNA: TGTGCCAGCAGGAACACAGGGGACTACGAGCAGTACTTC. Its translation is CASRNTGDYEQYF.